What follows is one T cell receptor beta chain and its context. Its matching antigen is unknown. The sample belongs to a study of CD8+ T cells in alopecia areata. About the research overall: For the treated group, dosing was oral tofacitinib at 5 to 10 mg twice daily.

With 6 bases removed from V and 5 bases from J, the gap between germline ends came to 9 bases. Germline values: CDR1 SEHNR, CDR2 FQNEAQ (reference sequence). The CDR3 loop spans 12 amino acids. cDNA serving as the sequencing template came from extracted, reverse transcribed RNA. Some clones are missing from TCRdb's copy, which holds only in-frame ones; the method was immunoSEQ multiplex PCR. The sample has 170,000 or so clones; around 50% are singletons. Treatment here: oral pan-JAK inhibitor, 5-10 mg twice daily. General study results and limits: Scalp clonality and expanded CD8+ clones among the top 100 fell significantly with tofacitinib. The study found TCR sharing across patients less clear than in mice, possibly for HLA reasons. On tofacitinib, scalp and blood still held many of the expanded lesional clones.

This TCR came from a human donor with alopecia areata. The sequencing here drew on CD8+ T cells sorted from blood, taken at week 24, from a patient treated with tofacitinib. The rearrangement links TRBV7-9 to TRBJ2-3; D not resolved. CDR3 DNA sequence: TGTGCCAGCAGACCTGACGGAGATACGCAGTATTTT. Translating gives CASRPDGDTQYF.